The clone carrying this T cell receptor beta chain was observed once. 13 Jbeta primers and 60 Vbeta primers were used for the PCR. TCRdb's copy holds only in-frame clones and misses some; the assay was immunoSEQ multiplex PCR. The repertoire includes tens of thousands of clones, around 70% of them detected once, and less than 15% sits in the top ten. Nominally healthy donors provided the samples, though records likely missed some immune exposures. The CDR3 contains 16 residues. The ends lost 5 bases at V and 6 bases at J; junction bases unmatched: 11. CDR1 and CDR2 (germline): SGDLS, YYNGEE. The data derive from a study of cytomegalovirus exposure and HLA in healthy donors. Study context: HLA-typed donors were the source of 82 million or so unique TCRs, which an early data release held. Genotyping of roughly 400 donors showed that 80% to 85% belonged to the Caucasian-associated ancestry cluster.

This receptor was taken from a woman between 50 and 59 years old in good health and CMV-seropositive. J is TRBJ1-4 and V is TRBV9; TRBD1 aligns across 9 bases. The source material was PBMCs. DNA for the CDR3: TGTGCCAGCAGTTTTGAACAGGGGGCAGGTGATGAAAAACTGTTTTTT. Its translation: CASSFEQGAGDEKLFF.